A single TCR beta chain is shown here with its context. This sample is part of a study of blood T cell repertoires in COVID-19. Study-wide context: COVID-19 samples from acute and convalescent phases originated in the United States, Italy and Spain.

J gave up 7 bases and V 10 bases, and 16 bases lay outside the gene matches. Germline-derived CDR1 and CDR2 are MGHDK and SYGVNS. The CDR3 runs to 15 residues. In the original analysis: Reference gene primer amplification gave nucleated cell count estimates. Only in-frame clones appear in the TCRdb table, and some are missing; sequencing was by immunoSEQ multiplex PCR. V and J calls and clone size follow that table, whereas D and trimming were derived from the DNA. The data show about 290,000 clones, approximately 86% seen once. The sequence came from a woman aged 50 to 65 with active or convalescent COVID-19. The specimen was peripheral blood. This chain connects TRBV25-1 to TRBJ1-2; 9 bases agree with TRBD1. CDR3 DNA: TGTGCCACCGAAGACCCGGGACAGGGTACGGTTGGCTACACCTTC. Protein sequence: CATEDPGQGTVGYTF.